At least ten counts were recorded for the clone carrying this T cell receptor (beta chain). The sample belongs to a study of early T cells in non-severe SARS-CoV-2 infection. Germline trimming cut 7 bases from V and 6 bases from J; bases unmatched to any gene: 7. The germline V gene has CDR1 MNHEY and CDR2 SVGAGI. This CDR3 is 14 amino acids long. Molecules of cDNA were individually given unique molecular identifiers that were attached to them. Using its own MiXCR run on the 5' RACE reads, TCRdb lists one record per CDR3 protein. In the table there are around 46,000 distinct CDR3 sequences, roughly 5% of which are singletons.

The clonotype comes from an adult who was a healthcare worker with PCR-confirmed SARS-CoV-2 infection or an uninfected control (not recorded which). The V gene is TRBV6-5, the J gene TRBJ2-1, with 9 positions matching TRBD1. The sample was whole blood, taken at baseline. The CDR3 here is CASTGTGSSNEQFF. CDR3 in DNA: TGTGCCAGCACCGGGACAGGGAGTTCCAATGAGCAGTTCTTC.